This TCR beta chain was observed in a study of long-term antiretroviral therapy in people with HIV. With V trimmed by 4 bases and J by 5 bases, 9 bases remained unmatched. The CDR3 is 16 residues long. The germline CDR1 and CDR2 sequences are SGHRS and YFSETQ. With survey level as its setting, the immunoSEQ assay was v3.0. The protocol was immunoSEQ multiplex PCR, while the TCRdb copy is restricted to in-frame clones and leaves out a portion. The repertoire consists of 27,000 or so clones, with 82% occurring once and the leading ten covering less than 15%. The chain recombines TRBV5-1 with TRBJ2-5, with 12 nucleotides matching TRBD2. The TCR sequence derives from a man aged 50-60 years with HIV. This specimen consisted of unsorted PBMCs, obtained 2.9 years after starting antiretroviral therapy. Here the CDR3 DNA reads TGCGCCAGCAGCCCCTGGACTAGCGGGGTGGGGGAGACCCAGTACTTC. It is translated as CASSPWTSGVGETQYF.